One sample yielded the 15 T cell receptor beta chains listed below, sequenced in a study of blood T cell repertoires in COVID-19 (TCRdb year 2020). Libraries were constructed by the immunoSEQ multiplex PCR assay. TCRdb re-hosts the immuneACCESS table, in-frame sequences only. Its copies lack some clones; in the studies checked, an unresolved V gene accounts for under half of them, and the cause for the rest is not known. Within this sample are around 28,000 clones, with nearly 90% of them counted one time only. Over 40% of the sample comes from the top ten. Sequenced input: peripheral blood. The origin of the receptors is a human donor with acute or convalescent COVID-19. The donor label of this sample is uncertain.

The rearrangement links TRBV7-8 to TRBJ2-7, with D unresolved. Germline-derived CDR1 and CDR2 are SGHVS and FQNEAQ. The CDR3 runs 15 residues. V lost 2 bases, J lost 6 bases, and 17 bases lay in between. The CDR3 reads CASSLWQAERVEQYF. CDR3 nucleotide sequence: TGTGCCAGCAGCTTATGGCAGGCAGAACGTGTCGAGCAGTACTTC.

The chain has TRBV21-1 and TRBJ2-7; the table assigns TRBD2, which was not confirmed against the DNA. TRBV21-1 is marked as a pseudogene. The CDR3 runs to 14 residues. The CDR3 DNA reads TGTGCCAGCAGCCCCACAGCGGGAGGATACGAGCAGTACTTC. This sequence encodes CASSPTAGGYEQYF.

For this clone: A read error may produce the germline difference seen at one junction end. V and J are TRBV4-1 and TRBJ1-4, with D tentatively TRBD1 (5 bases). The CDR3 runs 15 residues. The V gene's germline CDR1 is MGHRA and CDR2 YSYEKL. Here the CDR3 reads CASSKDGAGNEKLFF. CDR3 sequence (DNA): TGCGCCAGCAGCAAAGATGGGGCAGGGAATGAAAAACTGTTTTTT.

V is TRBV18 and J is TRBJ2-5; the D gene is possibly TRBD2 (5 bases). The CDR3 is 15 residues long. V lost 6 bases and J lost 0, with 14 bases in between. Germline V gene sequence: CDR1 KGHSH, CDR2 LQKENI. CDR3 DNA: TGTGCCAGCTCTCCTGCCCTCGGGAACCAAGAGACCCAGTACTTC. Protein sequence: CASSPALGNQETQYF.

The chain combines TRBV27 with TRBJ1-5, with D hard to call. Germline CDR1 reads MNHEY; CDR2 reads SMNVEV (reference sequence). The CDR3 extends over 15 amino acids. V shed 3 bases and J shed 4 bases, with 13 bases lying between them. The CDR3 nucleotides read TGTGCCAGCAGTTTGACGGCAGGATTAAATCAGCCCCAGCATTTT. Translating gives CASSLTAGLNQPQHF.

The J gene is TRBJ1-5, the V gene TRBV21-1. TRBV21-1 constitutes a pseudogene. This CDR3 has 15 residues. Here the CDR3 DNA reads TGTGCCAGCAGCACAAAGCGTCCGCGGAGGGAGCCCCAGCATTTT. Encoded protein: CASSTKRPRREPQHF.

The chain has TRBV3-1 (or the pseudogene TRBV3-2) and TRBJ2-1; D not certain. CDR3 length: 15 residues. Germline CDR1 and CDR2: LGHDT and YNNKEL (reference sequence). The ends were cut back, 1 base at V and 1 base at J, with 8 bases in the middle. CDR3 loop: CASSQGVQSYNEQFF. The CDR3 nucleotides are TGTGCCAGCAGCCAAGGAGTTCAATCCTACAATGAGCAGTTCTTC.

V and J are TRBV29-1 and TRBJ2-2, with TRBD1 as a possible D gene (6 bases). The CDR3 runs 15 residues. Between the trimmed V and J ends, which lost 1 base and 1 base, there was a span of 10 bases. The germline V gene has CDR1 SQVTM and CDR2 ANQGSEA. The CDR3 sequence is CSVEGTGWNTGELFF. The CDR3 DNA reads as TGCAGCGTTGAAGGTACAGGGTGGAACACCGGGGAGCTGTTTTTT.

This clone was recorded once. CDR3 in amino acids: CASSPQPPGGYTF. Written as DNA, the CDR3 is TGTGCCAGCAGCCCGCAACCACCGGGGGGCTACACCTTC. The rearrangement links TRBV7-3 to TRBJ1-2; no firm D call. Trimming cost V 5 bases and J 8 bases, with 15 bases left between them. The CDR3 is made up of 13 amino acids. CDR1 is SGHTA and CDR2 is FQGTGA in the germline V gene.

This chain joins TRBV19 and TRBJ1-4, with a tentative D call TRBD1 (5 bases). The CDR3 totals 15 residues. Looked up from germline, CDR1 is LNHDA and CDR2 is SQIVND (reference sequence). V lost 4 bases and J lost 7, with 16 bases in between. The CDR3: CASSKGKGAGEKLFF. CDR3 coding DNA: TGTGCCAGTAGTAAAGGGAAAGGGGCCGGTGAAAAACTGTTTTTT.

This chain joins TRBV5-1 and TRBJ2-2; D is possibly TRBD2 (5 bases). V was cut by 2 bases and J by 0 bases, with 8 bases left in between. From germline, CDR1 is SGHRS and CDR2 YFSETQ. This CDR3 has 15 residues. As DNA, the CDR3 is TGCGCCAGCAGCTTCGGGAACACGAACACCGGGGAGCTGTTTTTT. Its protein is CASSFGNTNTGELFF.

This chain joins TRBV11-3 and TRBJ1-1, with 8 bases that match TRBD1. V shed 1 base and J 2 bases; nucleotides not matched to a gene: 0. The CDR3 spans 14 residues. CDR1 SGHNT and CDR2 YENEEA come from the germline V gene. The CDR3 bases are TGTGCCAGCAGCTTAGCAGGGGGCAACACTGAAGCTTTCTTT. Protein: CASSLAGGNTEAFF.

The DNA of the CDR3 is TGCGCCAGCAGCCCGGGACAGATCGCCGAAAAACTGTTTTTT. It yields the protein CASSPGQIAEKLFF. The chain uses TRBV5-1 and TRBJ1-4; 7 bases fit TRBD1. CDR3 length equals 14 residues. From germline, CDR1 is SGHRS and CDR2 YFSETQ. V shed 4 bases, J shed 8 bases, and the junction held 8 bases outside the gene matches. Combining the CDR3 with reference TRBV5-1 and TRBJ1-4 gives the whole variable domain KAGVTQTPRYLIKTRGQQVTLSCSPISGHRSVSWYQQTPGQGLQFLFEYFSETQRNKGNFPGRFSGRQFSNSRSEMNVSTLELGDSALYLCASSPGQIAEKLFFGSGTQLSVL.

J is TRBJ2-5 and V is TRBV7-2; 9 bases line up with TRBD1. Germline V gives CDR1 SGHTA, CDR2 FQGNSA. This CDR3 region has 15 residues. V was pared by 5 bases and J by 6 bases, with 10 bases of the junction left unmatched. DNA for the CDR3: TGTGCCAGCAGCCTCACCAGGGACAGGGAACAGACCCAGTACTTC. Amino acids: CASSLTRDREQTQYF.

The chain has TRBV5-1 and TRBJ1-1, with a tentative D call TRBD1 (5 bases). Trimming took 2 bases from V and 0 from J, leaving 11 bases between them. The CDR3 has 15 residues. The germline CDR1 and CDR2 sequences are SGHRS and YFSETQ. The CDR3 DNA sequence: TGCGCCAGCAGCTTCAGCGGGACCCTGAACACTGAAGCTTTCTTT. Its translation: CASSFSGTLNTEAFF.